Below, 12 T cell receptor beta chains from the same sample are listed, as sequenced in a study of T cell repertoires in cytomegalovirus infection (dated by TCRdb to about 2019). The treatment or condition label of this sample denotes: in vitro stimulation with specific CMV peptide epitopes to enrich CMV-specific T cells. The antigens of these receptors remain unknown. Sequencing was performed on an Illumina HiSeq 1500. TCRdb's own reprocessing of the public reads used fastp at Q25 and MiXCR and kept productive beta chains. Here each entry gathers all rows of one CDR3 protein and keeps the most common genes and DNA. Within this sample are about 700,000 distinct CDR3 sequences, with 30% to 35% of them counted one time only. Of the sample, around a sixth is held by the ten largest clones. Specimen: cultured PBMCs, collected from culture after CMV antigen stimulation. The source is a human donor in good health (CMV status not recorded). Some clones in this sample may be carry-over from other donors' samples.

The chain combines TRBV6-1 with TRBJ2-7; D gene uncertain. The V gene lost 7 bases and the J gene lost 2 bases, with 12 bases spanning the gap. The CDR3 extends over 13 amino acids. Per germline, CDR1 MNHNS and CDR2 SASEGT. In nucleotides, the CDR3 is TGTGCCAGCACGATTGGGCCTACCTACGAGCAGTACTTC. This sequence encodes CASTIGPTYEQYF.

This clonotype came up a few times. The chain combines TRBV20-1 with TRBJ1-2; D might be TRBD1 (5 bases). The V end was cut by 6 bases, the J end by 7 bases, with 24 bases between. There are 15 residues in the CDR3. Germline CDR1 is DFQATT and CDR2 is SNEGSKA (reference sequence). Here the CDR3 reads CSASTPGGDLPGYTF. The CDR3 DNA reads TGCAGTGCCTCTACCCCGGGGGGGGACCTCCCTGGCTACACCTTC.

The rearrangement uses TRBV7-9 and TRBJ1-1, with D unresolved. Germline CDR1 is SEHNR and CDR2 is FQNEAQ (reference sequence). The CDR3 runs 13 residues. V was trimmed by 6 bases and J by 1 base, leaving 9 bases between them. CDR3 in amino acids: CASRTLSNTEAFF. CDR3 bases: TGTGCCAGCAGAACCCTCTCGAACACTGAAGCTTTCTTT.

The chain recombines TRBV2 with TRBJ2-7, with 9 bases lining up with TRBD1. After removal of 6 bases from V and 6 bases from J, the junction contained 9 bases not matched to a gene. This CDR3 is 14 amino acids long. The germline V gene has CDR1 SNHLY and CDR2 FYNNEI. CDR3 protein: CASRGVETGGEQYF. The CDR3 bases are TGTGCCAGCAGAGGCGTTGAGACAGGGGGCGAGCAGTACTTC.

The rearrangement links TRBV18 to TRBJ2-1; 10 positions match TRBD2. The CDR3 extends over 19 amino acids. Germline V gene sequence: CDR1 KGHSH, CDR2 LQKENI. Unmatched junction bases numbered 11, after V lost 0 bases and J lost 3 bases. CDR3 in DNA: TGTGCCAGCTCACCACCGGCCGGGTCCGGACTAGCGGACTACAATGAGCAGTTCTTC. Translating it yields CASSPPAGSGLADYNEQFF. The whole variable domain, remainder taken from reference TRBV18 and TRBJ2-1, is NAGVMQNPRHLVRRRGQEARLRCSPMKGHSHVYWYRQLPEEGLKFMVYLQKENIIDESGMPKERFSAEFPKEGPSILRIQQVVRGDSAAYFCASSPPAGSGLADYNEQFFGPGTRLTVL.

The CDR3: CSASTSGSSNQPQHF. The CDR3, as DNA: TGCAGTGCGAGTACGAGCGGGAGTAGCAATCAGCCCCAGCATTTT. The chain recombines TRBV20-1 with TRBJ1-5, with no clear D. Between the trimmed V and J ends, which lost 6 bases and 0 bases, there was a span of 15 bases. The CDR3 spans 15 residues. Germline V CDR1 and CDR2: DFQATT, SNEGSKA (reference sequence).

As regards this clonotype: The CDR3 does not close with the conserved phenylalanine or tryptophan, likely indicating a read error. The limits of the CDR3 on the DNA are not certain, so only TCRdb's listed CDR3 is given. The V call is TRBV18, the J call TRBJ1-1. The V gene's germline CDR1 is KGHSH and CDR2 LQKENI. The length of the CDR3 is 8 amino acids, counting both ends. Here the CDR3 reads CASSPQSL.

This rearrangement joins TRBV4-2 to TRBJ1-3; D unresolved. There are 13 residues in the CDR3. Germline V gene lookup returns CDR1 LGHNA and CDR2 YNFKEQ. V dropped 1 base and J dropped 7 bases, with 8 bases sitting between them. CDR3 loop: CASSQVESNTIYF. For the CDR3, the DNA is TGTGCCAGCAGCCAAGTAGAGTCGAACACCATATATTTT.

The chain is built from TRBV6-1 and TRBJ1-1; TRBD1 might be the D (6 bases). CDR1 is MNHNS and CDR2 is SASEGT in the germline V gene. The germline V and J ends were trimmed by 5 bases and 4 bases, with 11 bases remaining between them. The CDR3 sequence is 13 residues long. The CDR3 spells CASSTGIGTEAFF. The CDR3, as DNA: TGTGCCAGCAGTACAGGGATTGGCACTGAAGCTTTCTTT.

As regards this clonotype: One end of the junction does not line up with germline, which may come from a read error. J is TRBJ2-7 and V is TRBV11-3, with D maybe TRBD2 (6 bases). This CDR3 is 13 amino acids long. Per germline, CDR1 SGHNT and CDR2 YENEEA. The CDR3 sequence: CDSGPGSSYEQYF. The CDR3 DNA reads as TGTGACAGCGGGCCAGGGTCCTCCTACGAGCAGTACTTC.

The chain links TRBV11-3 to TRBJ2-1, with 8 bases aligning to TRBD1. V shed 5 bases, J shed 0 bases, and the junction held 9 bases outside the gene matches. This CDR3 has 17 amino acids. Germline CDR1 reads SGHNT; CDR2 reads YENEEA. The CDR3 DNA is TGTGCCAGCAGCCCCGGGACAGGTAGGAGCTCCTACAATGAGCAGTTCTTC. Encoded protein: CASSPGTGRSSYNEQFF. Full variable domain (rest looked up from reference TRBV11-3 and TRBJ2-1): EAGVVQSPRYKIIEKKQPVAFWCNPISGHNTLYWYLQNLGQGPELLIRYENEEAVDDSQLPKDRFSAERLKGVDSTLKIQPAELGDSAVYLCASSPGTGRSSYNEQFFGPGTRLTVL.

The rearrangement uses TRBV2 and TRBJ1-4, with D uncertain. This CDR3 has 15 residues. V lost 7 bases to trimming and J lost 8 bases, with 20 bases between them. Looked up from germline, CDR1 is SNHLY and CDR2 is FYNNEI. CDR3 coding DNA: TGTGCCAGCATGGATACCTGGGGAGTTGGCGAAAAACTGTTTTTT. Residues: CASMDTWGVGEKLFF.